These T cell receptor beta chains were read from a single sample in a study of post-analysis software for immune sequencing data. TCRdb redid the calling of the PCR reads with MiXCR, one entry per CDR3 protein. The table lists 800,000 to 950,000 distinct CDR3 sequences, roughly 50% of them singletons. Input material: blood. The receptors stem from a girl under 18 with multiple sclerosis. CDR3s include the opening cysteine and the closing phenylalanine or tryptophan. D genes are given only for firm matches. The size entry is marked missing in some rows and otherwise reads once, few, many or a size class.

j_gene	d_gene	abundance	v_gene	CDR3nt	CDR3aa
TRBJ2-7	TRBD1	NA	TRBV5-1	TGCGCCAGCAGCTTGACGGGACAGGGAGGAAAAGAGCAGTACTTC	CASSLTGQGGKEQYF
TRBJ1-2	TRBD1	NA	TRBV3-1	TGTGCCAGCAGCTCCCGACAGGGCGCTAACTATGGCTACACCTTC	CASSSRQGANYGYTF
TRBJ2-3	TRBD2	NA	TRBV4-1	TGCGCCAGCAGCCAAGAACGGGGGGGCCCGACAGATACGCAGTATTTT	CASSQERGGPTDTQYF
TRBJ2-5	NA	NA	TRBV7-2	TGTGCCAGCAGCCTAGACGCCTCATTTCAAGAGACCCAGTACTTC	CASSLDASFQETQYF
TRBJ1-4	TRBD1	few	TRBV7-9	TGTGCCAGCAGCTCGGGACAGGGGGTCGGGGAAAAACTGTTTTTT	CASSSGQGVGEKLFF
TRBJ1-2	NA	NA	TRBV6-4	TGTGCCGGCGCCCGAAGCGTGGATTATGGCTATGGCTACACCTTC	CAGARSVDYGYGYTF
TRBJ2-3	TRBD2	NA	TRBV29-1	TGCAGCGTTGTTTGGCTAGCGGGGGGGCGGGGTACGCAGTATTTT	CSVVWLAGGRGTQYF
TRBJ2-1	TRBD2	NA	TRBV5-1	TGCGCCAGCAGCTTACGAACTAGCGGGGGGGCCGATGAGCAGTTCTTC	CASSLRTSGGADEQFF
TRBJ2-7	NA	few	TRBV7-6	TGTGCCAGCAGCACCCAGGACATAAACTACGAGCAGTACTTC	CASSTQDINYEQYF
TRBJ2-3	NA	NA	TRBV6-6	TGTGCCAGCAGTTACTCGACGGGCCCTAGCACAGATACGCAGTATTTT	CASSYSTGPSTDTQYF